This T cell receptor beta chain was obtained from a study of cytomegalovirus exposure and HLA in healthy donors. On this clone itself: Antigen unknown.

Germline CDR1 and CDR2: MDHEN and SYDVKM. V was pared by 3 bases and J by 6 bases, with 12 bases between. This CDR3 has 14 amino acids. Study findings and constraints: A prior analysis recorded that most TCR beta V segments were productive about 90% or about 30% of the time. In a later analysis, productive TCRs from donors in an Asian-associated ancestry cluster reportedly carried fewer N-insertions than the cohort mean. The records held CMV serostatus as the only immune exposure information. Across HLA loci, a later analysis found differing TCR association rates, with DRB1 most and HLA-C fewest.

Vbeta (60) and Jbeta (13) primers were used in the PCR. Using immunoSEQ multiplex PCR, the repertoire was profiled, and TCRdb retains in-frame clones only, with some absent. The sample includes 100,000 to 150,000 clones, around three quarters seen only once; the top ten take under 3.5%. The specimen sequenced was PBMCs. The V call is TRBV28, the J call TRBJ2-1, with unresolved D. This receptor was taken from a woman aged 50 to 60 in good health and CMV-seronegative. The CDR3 region is CASSFRLQVNEQFF. In nucleotides, the CDR3 is TGTGCCAGCAGTTTCAGGTTGCAGGTCAATGAGCAGTTCTTC.